This T cell receptor (beta chain) was captured by sequencing in a study of T cell repertoires in cytomegalovirus infection. TCRdb ran MiXCR on the reads and lists one entry per CDR3 protein. The sample holds about 98,000 distinct CDR3 sequences, about 15% seen once. Study-wide results and caveats: Carriage of CMV together with the relevant HLA was identifiable through cumulative public TCR beta family frequency.

The CDR3 sequence is 14 residues long. Per the germline V gene, CDR1 is SGHTA and CDR2 is FQGNSA. Trimming took 5 bases from V and 4 from J, leaving 14 bases between them. This clonotype occurred many times. Its target is unknown. The receptor was isolated from a human donor in good health (CMV status not recorded). Some clones in this sample may be carry-over from other donors' samples. The V and J genes are TRBV7-2 and TRBJ1-1; D is ambiguous. The specimen was PBMCs. CDR3 region: CASSRSGSSTEAFF. The DNA of the CDR3 is TGTGCCAGCAGCCGATCCGGGTCGAGCACTGAAGCTTTCTTT.